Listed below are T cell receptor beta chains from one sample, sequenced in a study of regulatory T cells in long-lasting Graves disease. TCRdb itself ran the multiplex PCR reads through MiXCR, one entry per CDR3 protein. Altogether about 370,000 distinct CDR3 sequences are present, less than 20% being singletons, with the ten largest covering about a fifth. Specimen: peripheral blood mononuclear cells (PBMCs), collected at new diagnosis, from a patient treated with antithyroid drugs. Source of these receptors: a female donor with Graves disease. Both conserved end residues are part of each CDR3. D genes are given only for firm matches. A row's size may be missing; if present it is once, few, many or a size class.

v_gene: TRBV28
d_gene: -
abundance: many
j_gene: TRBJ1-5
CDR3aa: CASSFLRRYSNQPQHF
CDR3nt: TGTGCCAGCAGTTTTTTACGGAGATATAGCAATCAGCCCCAGCATTTT

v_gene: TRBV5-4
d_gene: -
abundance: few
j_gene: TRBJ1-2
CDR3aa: CASSLDGMGGYTF
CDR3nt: TGTGCCAGCAGCTTGGACGGGATGGGCGGCTACACCTTC

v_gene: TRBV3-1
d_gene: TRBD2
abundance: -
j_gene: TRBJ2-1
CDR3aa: CASSQGTSGGSEQFF
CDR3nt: TGTGCCAGCAGCCAAGGGACTAGCGGGGGCTCTGAGCAGTTCTTC

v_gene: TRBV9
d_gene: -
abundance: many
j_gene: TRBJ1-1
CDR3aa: CASSAGHLEAFF
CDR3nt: TGTGCCAGCAGCGCGGGACATCTAGAAGCTTTCTTT

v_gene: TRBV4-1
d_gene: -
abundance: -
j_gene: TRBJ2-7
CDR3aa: CASSPRGQNSYEQYF
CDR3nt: TGCGCCAGCAGCCCCCGCGGACAGAACTCCTACGAGCAGTACTTC

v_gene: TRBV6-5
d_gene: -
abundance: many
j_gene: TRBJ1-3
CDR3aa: CASSYAGNTIYF
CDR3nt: TGTGCCAGCAGTTACGCTGGAAACACCATATATTTT

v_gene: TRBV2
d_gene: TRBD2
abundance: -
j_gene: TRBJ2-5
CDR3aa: CASRRSRGTSASGGYF
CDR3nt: TGTGCCAGCAGGCGCAGTCGAGGGACTAGCGCCTCAGGCGGGTACTTC

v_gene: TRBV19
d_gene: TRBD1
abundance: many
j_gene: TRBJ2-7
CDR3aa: CASSHNRDRRTYEQYF
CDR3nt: TGTGCCAGTAGTCACAACCGGGACAGGAGGACCTACGAGCAGTACTTC

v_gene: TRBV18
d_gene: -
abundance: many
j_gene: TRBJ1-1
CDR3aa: CASSRQRNTEAFF
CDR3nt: TGTGCCAGCAGCCGCCAGAGGAACACTGAAGCTTTCTTT

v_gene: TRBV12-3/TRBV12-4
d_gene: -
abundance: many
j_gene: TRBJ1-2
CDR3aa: CASSSWDEGNYGYTF
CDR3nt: TGTGCCAGCAGTTCCTGGGATGAAGGAAACTATGGCTACACCTTC

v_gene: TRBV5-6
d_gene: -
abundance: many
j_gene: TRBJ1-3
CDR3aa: CASRPSWSGNTIYF
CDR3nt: TGTGCCAGCAGACCATCCTGGTCTGGAAACACCATATATTTT

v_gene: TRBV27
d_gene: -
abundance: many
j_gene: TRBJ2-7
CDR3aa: CASSFFGGQSYEQYF
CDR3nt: TGTGCCAGCAGCTTTTTCGGGGGACAGTCCTACGAGCAGTACTTC

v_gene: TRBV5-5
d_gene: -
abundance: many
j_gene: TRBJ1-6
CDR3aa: CASSETGSSYNSPLHF
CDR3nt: TGTGCCAGCAGTGAAACAGGGAGTTCCTATAATTCACCCCTCCACTTT

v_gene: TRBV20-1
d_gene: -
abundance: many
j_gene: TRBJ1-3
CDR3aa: CSGGQLSGNTIYF
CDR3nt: TGCAGTGGAGGGCAGCTCTCTGGAAACACCATATATTTT

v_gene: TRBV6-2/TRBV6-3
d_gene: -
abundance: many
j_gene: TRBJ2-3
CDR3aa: CASSYSGRGGTDTQYF
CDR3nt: TGTGCCAGCAGTTACTCGGGGCGAGGGGGCACAGATACGCAGTATTTT

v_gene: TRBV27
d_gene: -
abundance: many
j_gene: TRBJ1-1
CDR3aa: CASSLHGTPVRARQSNTEAFF
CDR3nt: TGTGCCAGCAGTTTACATGGGACACCGGTTCGAGCGAGACAATCGAACACTGAAGCTTTCTTT

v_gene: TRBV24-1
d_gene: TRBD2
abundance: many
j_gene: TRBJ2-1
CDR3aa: CATREASGEPNEQFF
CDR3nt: TGTGCCACTCGTGAGGCTAGCGGTGAACCCAATGAGCAGTTCTTC

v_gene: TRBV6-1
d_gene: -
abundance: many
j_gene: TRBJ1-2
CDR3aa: CAEGQGGGYTF
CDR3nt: TGTGCCGAGGGGCAGGGTGGTGGCTACACCTTC

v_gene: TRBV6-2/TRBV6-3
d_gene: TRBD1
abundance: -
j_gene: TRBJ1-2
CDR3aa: CASNKGQLRRYTF
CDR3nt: TGTGCCAGCAACAAGGGACAGCTTCGGCGCTACACCTTC

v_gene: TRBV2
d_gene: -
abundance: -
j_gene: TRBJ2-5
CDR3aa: CASSERSVQETQYF
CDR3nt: TGTGCCAGCAGTGAGAGGTCAGTCCAAGAGACCCAGTACTTC

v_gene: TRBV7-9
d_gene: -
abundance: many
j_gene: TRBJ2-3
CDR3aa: CASSPRDFLTDTQYF
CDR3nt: TGTGCCAGCAGCCCCAGGGACTTCCTCACAGATACGCAGTATTTT

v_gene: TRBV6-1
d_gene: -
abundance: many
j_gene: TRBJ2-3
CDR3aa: CASSRDGQDTQYF
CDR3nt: TGTGCCAGTTCCCGGGACGGTCAAGATACGCAGTATTTT

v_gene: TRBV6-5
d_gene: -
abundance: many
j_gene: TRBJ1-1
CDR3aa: CASSYGIGSEAFF
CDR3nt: TGTGCCAGCAGTTACGGCATTGGATCTGAAGCTTTCTTT

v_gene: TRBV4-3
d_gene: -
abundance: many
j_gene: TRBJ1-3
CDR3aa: CASSQDNLAGNTIYF
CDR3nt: TGCGCCAGCAGCCAAGATAACCTAGCGGGGAACACCATATATTTT

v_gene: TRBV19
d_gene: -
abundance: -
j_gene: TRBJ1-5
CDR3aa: CASKQAYSNQPQHF
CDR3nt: TGTGCCAGTAAACAGGCCTATAGCAATCAGCCCCAGCATTTT

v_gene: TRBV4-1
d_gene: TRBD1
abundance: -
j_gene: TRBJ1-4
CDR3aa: CASSQRGHTNEKLFF
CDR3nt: TGCGCCAGCAGCCAAAGGGGGCATACTAATGAAAAACTGTTTTTT

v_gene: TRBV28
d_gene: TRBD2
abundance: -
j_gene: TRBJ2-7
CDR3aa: CASSATLAGSYEQYF
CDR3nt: TGTGCCAGCAGTGCGACACTAGCGGGCTCCTACGAGCAGTACTTC

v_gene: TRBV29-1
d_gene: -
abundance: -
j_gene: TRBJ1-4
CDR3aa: CSATLKGLRNEKLFF
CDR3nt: TGCAGCGCTACGTTAAAGGGATTGAGGAATGAAAAACTGTTTTTT

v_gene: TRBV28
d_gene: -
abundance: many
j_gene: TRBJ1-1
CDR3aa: CASSHTEREAFF
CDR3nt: TGTGCCAGCAGCCATACCGAGAGGGAAGCTTTCTTT

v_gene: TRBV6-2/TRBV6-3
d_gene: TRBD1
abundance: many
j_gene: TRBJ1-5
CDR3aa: CASRDREYQPQHF
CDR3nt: TGTGCCAGTAGGGACAGGGAGTATCAGCCCCAGCATTTT

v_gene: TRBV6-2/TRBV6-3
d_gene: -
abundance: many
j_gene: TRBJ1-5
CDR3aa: CASSYLGQGNQPQHF
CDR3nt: TGTGCCAGCAGTTACCTGGGGCAGGGCAATCAGCCCCAGCATTTT

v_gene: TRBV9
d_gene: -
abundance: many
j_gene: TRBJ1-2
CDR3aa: CASSVSPYTSYGYTF
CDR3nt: TGTGCCAGCAGCGTCAGCCCCTATACTAGCTATGGCTACACCTTC

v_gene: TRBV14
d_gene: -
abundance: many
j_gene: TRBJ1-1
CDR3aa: CASSQSPNTEAFF
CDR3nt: TGTGCCAGCAGCCAATCGCCGAACACTGAAGCTTTCTTT

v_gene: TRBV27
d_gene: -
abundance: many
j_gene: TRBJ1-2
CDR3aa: CASSLDGGYGGAYGYTF
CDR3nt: TGTGCCAGCAGTTTGGATGGTGGTTACGGGGGCGCCTATGGCTACACCTTC

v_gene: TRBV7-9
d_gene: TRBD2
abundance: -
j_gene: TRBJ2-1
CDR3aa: CASSLILASGITYNEQFF
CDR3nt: TGTGCCAGCAGCTTAATACTGGCTAGCGGGATTACCTACAATGAGCAGTTCTTC

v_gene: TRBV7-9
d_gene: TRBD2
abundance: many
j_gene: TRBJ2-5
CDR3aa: CASSLNPSGSFVETQYF
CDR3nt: TGTGCCAGCAGCTTAAACCCTAGCGGGAGTTTCGTAGAGACCCAGTACTTC

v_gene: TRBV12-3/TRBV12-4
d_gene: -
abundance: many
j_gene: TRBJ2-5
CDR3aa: CASRGGGETQYF
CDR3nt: TGTGCCAGCAGGGGTGGGGGTGAGACCCAGTACTTC

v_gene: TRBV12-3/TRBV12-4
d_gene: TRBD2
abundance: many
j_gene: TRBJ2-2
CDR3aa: CASNPTSGSTGELFF
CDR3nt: TGTGCCAGCAACCCAACTAGCGGTTCCACCGGGGAGCTGTTTTTT

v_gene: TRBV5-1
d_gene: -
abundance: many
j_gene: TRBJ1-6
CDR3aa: CASSLDGGHYSPLHF
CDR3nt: TGCGCCAGCAGCTTGGATGGGGGGCATTATTCACCCCTCCACTTT

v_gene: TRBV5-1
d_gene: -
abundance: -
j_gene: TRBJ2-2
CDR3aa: CASSRTARGTGELFF
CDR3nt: TGCGCCAGTTCACGGACAGCCCGAGGCACCGGGGAGCTGTTTTTT

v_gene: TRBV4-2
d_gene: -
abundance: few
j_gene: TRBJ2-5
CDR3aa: CASSQDLGLGREIQETQYF
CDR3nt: TGTGCCAGCAGCCAAGATCTAGGGCTAGGTCGGGAGATCCAAGAGACCCAGTACTTC

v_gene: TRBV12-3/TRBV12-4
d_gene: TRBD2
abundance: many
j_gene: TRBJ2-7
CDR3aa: CASSPRTRSLEQYF
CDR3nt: TGTGCCAGCAGTCCCCGGACTAGGAGCTTAGAGCAGTACTTC

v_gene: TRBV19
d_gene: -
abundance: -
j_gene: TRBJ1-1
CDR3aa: CASSIFPGVEAFF
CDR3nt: TGTGCCAGTAGTATCTTCCCGGGGGTCGAAGCTTTCTTT

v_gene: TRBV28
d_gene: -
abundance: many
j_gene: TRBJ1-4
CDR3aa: CATRDLPRGAEKLFF
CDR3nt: TGTGCCACCCGCGATTTGCCAAGGGGGGCTGAAAAACTGTTTTTT

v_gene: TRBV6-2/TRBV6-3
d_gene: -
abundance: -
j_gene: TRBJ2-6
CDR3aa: CASSQGVAGANVLTF
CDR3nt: TGTGCCAGCAGTCAAGGGGTGGCTGGGGCCAACGTCCTGACTTTC

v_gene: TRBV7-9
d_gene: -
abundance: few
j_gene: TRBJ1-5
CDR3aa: CASSYSGAQPQHF
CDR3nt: TGTGCCAGCAGTTACTCAGGGGCTCAGCCCCAGCATTTT

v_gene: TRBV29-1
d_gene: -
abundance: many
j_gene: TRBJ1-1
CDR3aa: CSVAGLARSRRHGNTEAFF
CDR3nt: TGCAGCGTTGCGGGCCTAGCCCGTAGTCGTAGACATGGGAACACTGAAGCTTTCTTT

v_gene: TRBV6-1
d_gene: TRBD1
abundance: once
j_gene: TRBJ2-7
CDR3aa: CASSEGLTGMYEQYF
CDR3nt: TGTGCCAGCAGTGAAGGACTGACAGGGATGTACGAGCAGTACTTC

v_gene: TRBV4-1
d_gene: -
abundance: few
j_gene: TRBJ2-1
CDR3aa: CASSQVPTDEQFF
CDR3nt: TGCGCCAGCAGCCAAGTCCCTACCGATGAGCAGTTCTTC

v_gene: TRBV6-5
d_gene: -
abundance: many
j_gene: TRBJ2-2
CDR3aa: CASSYRAMTGELFF
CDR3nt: TGTGCCAGCAGTTACCGGGCCATGACCGGGGAGCTGTTTTTT